One sample yielded the 2 T cell receptor beta chains listed below, sequenced in a study of human T cells and chemical hapten exposure. Stated time point: patch test 2, 6 weeks after DPC sensitization. Treatment given: therapeutic diphenylcyclopropenone sensitization with weekly scalp DPC. From the RACE reads, TCRdb called clonotypes with MiXCR, one entry per CDR3 protein. The sample records roughly 150,000 distinct CDR3 sequences, approximately 10% being singletons. The sample consisted of whole blood, taken in connection with sensitization to the hapten diphenylcyclopropenone (DPC). These receptor sequences come from a woman aged 45-59 years with alopecia areata. Some clones in this sample may be carry-over from other donors' samples.

This chain uses TRBV27 with TRBJ1-4; D possibly corresponds to TRBD1 (5 bases). V was clipped by 5 bases and J by 8 bases, with 27 bases between them. CDR1 MNHEY and CDR2 SMNVEV come from the germline V gene (reference sequence). The CDR3 loop spans 18 amino acids. DNA for the CDR3: TGTGCCAGCAGTCTTCGGTCCCGGGACGGCCGCGTCCGGGAAAAACTGTTTTTT. Translated, it gives CASSLRSRDGRVREKLFF.

Many counts were recorded for this clonotype. V is TRBV28 and J is TRBJ1-1, with D hard to call. Germline CDR1 is MDHEN and CDR2 is SYDVKM. The V end was cut by 7 bases, the J end by 1 base, with 4 bases between. This CDR3 comprises 11 residues. The CDR3 loop is CASTGNTEAFF. The CDR3 DNA follows: TGTGCCAGCACAGGGAACACTGAAGCTTTCTTT.